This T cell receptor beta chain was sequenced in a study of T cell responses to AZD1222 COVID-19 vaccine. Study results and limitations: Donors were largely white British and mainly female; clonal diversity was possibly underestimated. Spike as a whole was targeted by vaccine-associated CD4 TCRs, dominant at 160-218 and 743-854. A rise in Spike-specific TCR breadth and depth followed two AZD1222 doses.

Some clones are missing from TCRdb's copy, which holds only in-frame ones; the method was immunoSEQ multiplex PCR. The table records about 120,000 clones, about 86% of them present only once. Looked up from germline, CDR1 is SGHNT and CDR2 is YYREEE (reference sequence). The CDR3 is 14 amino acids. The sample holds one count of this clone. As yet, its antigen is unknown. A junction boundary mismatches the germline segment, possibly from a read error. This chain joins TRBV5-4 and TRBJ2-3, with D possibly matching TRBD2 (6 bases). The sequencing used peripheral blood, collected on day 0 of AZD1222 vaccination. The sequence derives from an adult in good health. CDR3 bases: TGTGTCAGCAGCTTACTAGCTAGCACAGATACGCAGTATTTT. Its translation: CVSSLLASTDTQYF.